A single sample gave rise to the 11 T cell receptor beta chains below, sequenced in a study of T cells expressing NK-cell markers. TCRdb derives one entry per CDR3 protein from the 5' RACE reads, leaving out DNA. The record lists 250,000 or so distinct CDR3 sequences, of which the ten most abundant hold more than 3.5%. The sample comprised blood T cells: a sorted CD56 or NKG2C T cell subset, CD4+ or CD8+ T cells, or bulk PBMC T cells (not recorded which). The receptors were gathered from a woman between 18 and 69 years old in good health.

The chain joins TRBV15 to TRBJ1-5; TCRdb's D call, TRBD1, is unchecked because there is no DNA. Per germline, CDR1 LNHNV and CDR2 YYDKDF (reference sequence). The CDR3 has 17 amino acids. CDR3 sequence reads: CATSRVGVRQIHQPQHF.

The CDR3 reads CSARRGGGGQETQYF. J is TRBJ2-5 and V is TRBV20-1; without DNA, the TCRdb call of TRBD1 cannot be checked. The CDR3 spans 15 residues. Looked up from germline, CDR1 is DFQATT and CDR2 is SNEGSKA (reference sequence).

CDR3 region: CASRVAGEKLFF. V gene TRBV12-3 or TRBV12-4 combines with J gene TRBJ1-4. The CDR3 extends over 12 amino acids.

The chain has TRBV20-1 and TRBJ2-7. CDR1 and CDR2 (germline): DFQATT, SNEGSKA (reference sequence). The CDR3 has 12 residues. The CDR3 sequence: CSARGRTDEQYF.

This chain uses TRBV20-1 with TRBJ2-1; TCRdb designates TRBD1, a call that cannot be tested without DNA. CDR3 length: 17 amino acids. Germline CDR1 is DFQATT and CDR2 is SNEGSKA (reference sequence). The CDR3 spells CSVSGQGRSRKNNEQFF.

CDR3 sequence: CATSREPGETQYF. The chain uses TRBV15 and TRBJ2-5; TCRdb's D call of TRBD1 is untestable without DNA. This CDR3 has 13 residues. In germline, CDR1 is LNHNV, CDR2 YYDKDF (reference sequence).

The chain combines TRBV6-2 or TRBV6-3 with TRBJ1-2. Per germline, CDR1 MNHEY and CDR2 SVGEGT. The CDR3 consists of 13 residues. The CDR3 is CASSYSSVYGYTF.

The V gene is TRBV5-1, the J gene TRBJ2-2. This CDR3 has 14 residues. Germline-derived CDR1 and CDR2 are SGHRS and YFSETQ. CDR3: CASSLDTITGELFF.

V usage is TRBV19 and J usage is TRBJ2-7. CDR1 LNHDA and CDR2 SQIVND come from the germline V gene (reference sequence). This CDR3 spans 13 amino acids. This CDR3 reads CASRDPRAYEQYF.

The chain combines TRBV18 with TRBJ1-2; the D call of TRBD1 rests on TCRdb alone, since no DNA is present to check it. CDR1 is KGHSH, CDR2 LQKENI, per germline. The CDR3 consists of 17 residues. CDR3: CASSPQGAADSNYGYTF.

The chain uses TRBV9 and TRBJ1-1; TCRdb lists TRBD1, though no DNA is available to test this call. Germline values: CDR1 SGDLS, CDR2 YYNGEE. The CDR3 spans 15 residues. CDR3 residues: CASSPSDRLNTEAFF.